This is a list of T cell receptor beta chains from one sample in a study of shared clonotypes between healthy human individuals. Method: immunoSEQ multiplex PCR; TCRdb's copy keeps in-frame clones and lacks some. The repertoire holds hundreds of thousands of clones, with almost 97% as singletons. Sequencing was performed on naive CD4+ T cells sorted from blood. These receptors originate from a woman aged 25 to 39 in good health. CDR3s include the opening cysteine and the closing phenylalanine or tryptophan. The order of the fields is clone size, D gene, V gene, J gene, CDR3 DNA, CDR3 protein. A D gene is named only where the DNA matches it firmly. A row's size may be missing; if present it is once, few, many or a size class.

size: .; D: TRBD2; V: TRBV13; J: TRBJ2-7; DNA: TGTGCCAGCAGCTACCACAAGACTAGCGGGGCCTTCTACGAGCAGTACTTC; CDR3: CASSYHKTSGAFYEQYF
size: .; D: TRBD2; V: TRBV7-9; J: TRBJ2-3; DNA: TGTGCCAGCAGCATACTACGGCGGACTAGCGGAACTAGCACAGATACGCAGTATTTT; CDR3: CASSILRRTSGTSTDTQYF
size: .; D: .; V: TRBV25-1; J: TRBJ2-5; DNA: TGTGCCAGCAGTGAAGTGAGTTCGTTAGAGACCCAGTACTTC; CDR3: CASSEVSSLETQYF
size: .; D: TRBD1; V: TRBV28; J: TRBJ2-5; DNA: TGTGCCAGCCATCCACAGGGGGCGCGTGTAGAGACCCAGTACTTC; CDR3: CASHPQGARVETQYF
size: .; D: TRBD2; V: TRBV29-1; J: TRBJ2-5; DNA: TGCAGCGTTACCCCTCCTCCGAGGGAGGGGACCCAGTACTTC; CDR3: CSVTPPPREGTQYF
size: .; D: .; V: TRBV19; J: TRBJ1-2; DNA: TGTGCCAGTAGTATTTCCGGGGAGGGGCGCTACACCTTC; CDR3: CASSISGEGRYTF
size: .; D: .; V: TRBV6-1; J: TRBJ2-3; DNA: TGTGCCGGGCAGCGCGAGTGGACTGGGGGGGATACGCAGTATTTT; CDR3: CAGQREWTGGDTQYF
size: .; D: .; V: TRBV28; J: TRBJ2-2; DNA: TGTGCCAGCAGTTGGGGGGCTAACACCGGGGAGCTGTTTTTT; CDR3: CASSWGANTGELFF
size: .; D: TRBD1; V: TRBV27; J: TRBJ1-1; DNA: TGTGCCAGCAGTCCTTGGACAGGGAGGAACACTGAAGCTTTCTTT; CDR3: CASSPWTGRNTEAFF
size: .; D: TRBD2; V: TRBV29-1; J: TRBJ2-3; DNA: TGCAGCGTTCCCCGGCTAGCGGGAGATAGGGTGGGCACAGATACGCAGTATTTT; CDR3: CSVPRLAGDRVGTDTQYF
size: .; D: .; V: TRBV25-1; J: TRBJ1-2; DNA: TGTGCCAGCAGTAAAACCCCAGAAAACTATGGCTACACCTTC; CDR3: CASSKTPENYGYTF
size: .; D: TRBD1; V: TRBV18; J: TRBJ1-1; DNA: TGTGCCAGCTCGGCCGGACAGGCCCAGGCGAACACTGAAGCTTTCTTT; CDR3: CASSAGQAQANTEAFF
size: .; D: TRBD2; V: TRBV5-1; J: TRBJ2-7; DNA: TGCGCCAGCAGCTTGGGCGGGGGATCCTACGAGCAGTACTTC; CDR3: CASSLGGGSYEQYF
size: .; D: TRBD2; V: TRBV5-1; J: TRBJ2-7; DNA: TGCGCCAGCAGCCAGGTAGCGGGAGGAACCTACGAGCAGTACTTC; CDR3: CASSQVAGGTYEQYF
size: .; D: .; V: TRBV28; J: TRBJ1-2; DNA: TGTGCCAGCAGTTTCGGAGGGGGTGGCTACACCTTC; CDR3: CASSFGGGGYTF
size: .; D: TRBD2; V: TRBV9; J: TRBJ2-2; DNA: TGTGCCAGCAGCGTAGGGCTAGCGGGAACGAACACCGGGGAGCTGTTTTTT; CDR3: CASSVGLAGTNTGELFF
size: .; D: TRBD2; V: TRBV6-7; J: TRBJ2-3; DNA: TGTGCCAGCAGTTACTCGAGGACTAGCGGGACACGTACGCAGTATTTT; CDR3: CASSYSRTSGTRTQYF
size: .; D: .; V: TRBV28; J: TRBJ2-7; DNA: TGTGCCAGCAGTTCAGGGGACGATAAGACCTACGAGCAGTACTTC; CDR3: CASSSGDDKTYEQYF
size: once; D: .; V: TRBV27; J: TRBJ2-3; DNA: TGTGCCAGCAGTCCCCCCCGGACGGTCACAGATACGCGGTATTTT; CDR3: CASSPPRTVTDTRYF
size: .; D: .; V: TRBV5-1; J: TRBJ2-2; DNA: TGCGCCAGCAGCTCACAGAGCCAAGACACCGGGGAGCTGTTTTTT; CDR3: CASSSQSQDTGELFF
size: .; D: .; V: TRBV4-1; J: TRBJ1-2; DNA: TGCGCCAGCAGCCAAGATTGGGGGAAAGGAGCGTGGGGCTACACCTTC; CDR3: CASSQDWGKGAWGYTF
size: .; D: .; V: TRBV18; J: TRBJ1-2; DNA: TGTGCCAGCTCACGACGGGGAGGCCCCAGGGACTCTAACTATGGCTACACCTTC; CDR3: CASSRRGGPRDSNYGYTF
size: .; D: .; V: TRBV11-2; J: TRBJ2-2; DNA: TGTGCCAGCAGCTTTCGGCTAGGGGCCACCGGGGAGCTGTTTTTT; CDR3: CASSFRLGATGELFF
size: .; D: TRBD1; V: TRBV7-9; J: TRBJ2-3; DNA: TGTGCCAGCAGCTCAGCACAGGGGGCTCTCGCAGATACGCAGTATTTT; CDR3: CASSSAQGALADTQYF
size: .; D: .; V: TRBV28; J: TRBJ2-5; DNA: TGTGCCAGCAGCCGGACGAACGGAGAGACCCAGTACTTC; CDR3: CASSRTNGETQYF
size: .; D: .; V: TRBV28; J: TRBJ1-1; DNA: TGTGCCAGTAGCGTTTTAGGGCAGGGAAGCACTGAAGCTTTCTTT; CDR3: CASSVLGQGSTEAFF
size: .; D: .; V: TRBV29-1; J: TRBJ2-2; DNA: TGCAGCGTTGACAGGGGCACCGGGGAGCTGTTTTTT; CDR3: CSVDRGTGELFF
size: .; D: .; V: TRBV29-1; J: TRBJ1-1; DNA: TGCAGCGTTGGCCAGCTATACGGGGGTAACACTGAAGCTTTCTTT; CDR3: CSVGQLYGGNTEAFF
size: .; D: TRBD2; V: TRBV28; J: TRBJ2-3; DNA: TGTGCCAGCAGTTTAGGAGCGGGAGTGGATACGCAGTATTTT; CDR3: CASSLGAGVDTQYF
size: .; D: .; V: TRBV28; J: TRBJ1-5; DNA: TGTGCCAGCAGTTTTTTAAACCAGCCCCAGCATTTT; CDR3: CASSFLNQPQHF
size: .; D: .; V: TRBV7-3; J: TRBJ2-7; DNA: TGTGCCAGCAGCTTAGACGGAACCTCCTACGAGCAGTACTTC; CDR3: CASSLDGTSYEQYF
size: .; D: .; V: TRBV2; J: TRBJ1-1; DNA: TGTGCCAGCAGTGAGGAGGGGGGCATCGGCACTGAAGCTTTCTTT; CDR3: CASSEEGGIGTEAFF
size: .; D: .; V: TRBV28; J: TRBJ2-1; DNA: TGTGCCAGCACTGGGTGGATCCAGGACAATGAGCAGTTCTTC; CDR3: CASTGWIQDNEQFF
size: .; D: TRBD2; V: TRBV6-5; J: TRBJ2-2; DNA: TGTGCCAGCAGAGGAGGCGGGAGAGGCACCGGGGAGCTGTTTTTT; CDR3: CASRGGGRGTGELFF
size: .; D: TRBD2; V: TRBV28; J: TRBJ2-5; DNA: TGTGCCAGCAGCCGCCTGGGGCTAGCGGGAGCAGAGACCCAGTACTTC; CDR3: CASSRLGLAGAETQYF
size: .; D: .; V: TRBV5-1; J: TRBJ1-3; DNA: TGCGCCAGCAGCTTAGACCTTGGAAACACCATATATTTT; CDR3: CASSLDLGNTIYF
size: .; D: .; V: TRBV28; J: TRBJ1-5; DNA: TGTGCCAGCAGTGAAAATACAGGGCGCAATCAGCCCCAGCATTTT; CDR3: CASSENTGRNQPQHF
size: few; D: .; V: TRBV28; J: TRBJ1-1; DNA: TGTGCCAGCATTGCCGTGAACACTGAAGCTTTCTTT; CDR3: CASIAVNTEAFF
size: .; D: .; V: TRBV5-1; J: TRBJ2-7; DNA: TGCGCCAGCAGCTTTAGCGGAGTGAGATACGAGCAGTACTTC; CDR3: CASSFSGVRYEQYF
size: .; D: .; V: TRBV2; J: TRBJ2-7; DNA: TGTGCCAGCAGATTGGCTAGAGGGTCCTACGAGCAGTACTTC; CDR3: CASRLARGSYEQYF
size: .; D: .; V: TRBV5-1; J: TRBJ2-3; DNA: TGCGCCAGCAGCTTGGATGCGGGGAGCACAGATACGCAGTATTTT; CDR3: CASSLDAGSTDTQYF
size: .; D: .; V: TRBV6-5; J: TRBJ2-7; DNA: TGTGCCAGCAGTCGGGGGGCAGGGGACTCCTACGAGCAGTACTTC; CDR3: CASSRGAGDSYEQYF
size: .; D: .; V: TRBV5-6; J: TRBJ2-7; DNA: TGTGCCAGCAGCTTGAGGGGACGTCAGTACTTC; CDR3: CASSLRGRQYF
size: .; D: .; V: TRBV29-1; J: TRBJ2-7; DNA: TGCAGCGTTGAAGAGACCCCCGACGAGCAGTACTTC; CDR3: CSVEETPDEQYF
size: .; D: .; V: TRBV11-2; J: TRBJ1-5; DNA: TGTGCCAGCAGCTTACCTGACTATCAGCCCCAGCATTTT; CDR3: CASSLPDYQPQHF
size: .; D: .; V: TRBV10-1; J: TRBJ2-5; DNA: TGCGCCAGCAGTTTCCAGGGACAAGAGACCCAGTACTTC; CDR3: CASSFQGQETQYF
size: .; D: TRBD1; V: TRBV27; J: TRBJ1-4; DNA: TGTGCCAGCAAATGGAGGGACAGGGAGCGGTATCTGCAAGCAACTAATGAAAAACTGTTTTTT; CDR3: CASKWRDRERYLQATNEKLFF
size: once; D: .; V: TRBV21-1; J: TRBJ1-2; DNA: TGTGCCAGCAGCAAAGGTGGCTCCGCCTACACCTTC; CDR3: CASSKGGSAYTF
size: few; D: .; V: TRBV9; J: TRBJ2-3; DNA: TGTGCCAGCAGCGTAGGCGGGATAAGCACAGATACGCAGTATTTT; CDR3: CASSVGGISTDTQYF
size: .; D: .; V: TRBV5-1; J: TRBJ2-1; DNA: TGCGCCAGCAGCTTCCCGAATCGGAATGAGCAGTTCTTC; CDR3: CASSFPNRNEQFF
size: .; D: .; V: TRBV5-1; J: TRBJ1-1; DNA: TGCGCCAGCAGCCCTGACGCTGAGGGGACTGAAGCTTTCTTT; CDR3: CASSPDAEGTEAFF
size: .; D: .; V: TRBV7-8; J: TRBJ2-7; DNA: TGTGCCAGCAGCTTGGAACCTCGGACGTACGAGCAGTACTTC; CDR3: CASSLEPRTYEQYF
size: .; D: .; V: TRBV2; J: TRBJ2-3; DNA: TGTGCCAGCAGTGATTACCGGGGAACAGATACGCAGTATTTT; CDR3: CASSDYRGTDTQYF
size: .; D: TRBD2; V: TRBV10-3; J: TRBJ2-5; DNA: TGTGCCATCAGTAGGACTAGCGGGGGCGAGGAGACCCAGTACTTC; CDR3: CAISRTSGGEETQYF
size: .; D: .; V: TRBV7-8; J: TRBJ2-1; DNA: TGTGCCAGCAGCGGATCCTACAATGAGCAGTTCTTC; CDR3: CASSGSYNEQFF
size: .; D: TRBD1; V: TRBV2; J: TRBJ1-4; DNA: TGTGCCAGCAGTGAATCCGGCGTGGACAGGGGAAATGAAAAACTGTTTTTT; CDR3: CASSESGVDRGNEKLFF
size: .; D: .; V: TRBV30; J: TRBJ2-7; DNA: TGTGCCTGGAGTCAGTCCTACGAGCAGTACTTC; CDR3: CAWSQSYEQYF
size: .; D: .; V: TRBV2; J: TRBJ1-5; DNA: TGTGCCAGCAGGGTGGGTAGCAATCAGCCCCAGCATTTT; CDR3: CASRVGSNQPQHF
size: .; D: .; V: TRBV2; J: TRBJ2-2; DNA: TGTGCCAGCAGTGAAGTAACAGCCGAAACGAACACCGGGGAGCTGTTTTTT; CDR3: CASSEVTAETNTGELFF